Listed below are T cell receptor beta chains from one sample, sequenced in a study of blood T cell repertoires in COVID-19. TCRdb's copy holds only in-frame clones and misses some; the assay was immunoSEQ multiplex PCR. The repertoire has approximately 200,000 clones, roughly 84% of them found once; the top ten carry 5.1%. The sample taken for sequencing was peripheral blood. The receptor source for this set is a woman in her sixties or seventies who had recovered from COVID-19. CDR3s include the opening cysteine and the closing phenylalanine or tryptophan. The D gene is left open where the match is weak. The size of a clone is reported for some rows only, either as once, few or many, or as a class for expanded clones.

D gene: TRBD2
J gene: TRBJ2-7
clone size: NA
V gene: TRBV25-1
CDR3 protein: CASRVAGGTYEQYF
CDR3 DNA: TGTGCCAGCAGGGTAGCGGGGGGCACCTACGAGCAGTACTTC

D gene: NA
J gene: TRBJ1-1
clone size: NA
V gene: TRBV2
CDR3 protein: CASQQSLAEAFF
CDR3 DNA: TGTGCCAGCCAACAGAGCTTGGCTGAAGCTTTCTTT

D gene: TRBD1
J gene: TRBJ1-6
clone size: NA
V gene: TRBV6-5
CDR3 protein: CASSSTGTPYNSPLHF
CDR3 DNA: TGTGCCAGCAGTTCGACAGGGACTCCCTATAATTCACCCCTCCACTTT

D gene: TRBD1
J gene: TRBJ1-2
clone size: NA
V gene: TRBV6-5
CDR3 protein: CASSYSLQGVYGYTF
CDR3 DNA: TGTGCCAGCAGTTACTCACTACAGGGGGTCTATGGCTACACCTTC

D gene: TRBD2
J gene: TRBJ2-5
clone size: NA
V gene: TRBV7-2
CDR3 protein: CASSLEVWGGGATTTQYF
CDR3 DNA: TGTGCCAGCAGCTTAGAAGTATGGGGCGGGGGAGCCACAACGACCCAGTACTTC

D gene: TRBD1
J gene: TRBJ2-7
clone size: NA
V gene: TRBV7-2
CDR3 protein: CASSDPTGGMIYEQYF
CDR3 DNA: TGTGCCAGCAGCGACCCAACAGGGGGCATGATCTACGAGCAGTACTTC

D gene: NA
J gene: TRBJ1-4
clone size: NA
V gene: TRBV5-1
CDR3 protein: CASSGTGYEKLFF
CDR3 DNA: TGCGCCAGCAGCGGAACAGGGTATGAAAAACTGTTTTTT

D gene: NA
J gene: TRBJ1-2
clone size: NA
V gene: TRBV5-1
CDR3 protein: CASSPTGIPYGYTF
CDR3 DNA: TGCGCCAGCAGCCCGACAGGAATACCCTACGGCTACACCTTC

D gene: NA
J gene: TRBJ1-1
clone size: NA
V gene: TRBV12-5
CDR3 protein: CASGLRGSDTEAFF
CDR3 DNA: TGTGCTAGTGGTTTGCGGGGTTCGGACACTGAAGCTTTCTTT

D gene: NA
J gene: TRBJ1-2
clone size: NA
V gene: TRBV7-9
CDR3 protein: CASSLGPDGYTF
CDR3 DNA: TGTGCCAGCAGCTTAGGGCCTGATGGCTACACCTTC

D gene: NA
J gene: TRBJ2-3
clone size: once
V gene: TRBV9
CDR3 protein: CASSVARGTDTQYF
CDR3 DNA: TGTGCCAGCAGCGTAGCTCGCGGGACAGATACGCAGTATTTT

D gene: TRBD2
J gene: TRBJ2-1
clone size: NA
V gene: TRBV10-3
CDR3 protein: CAISRLAGGYEQFF
CDR3 DNA: TGTGCCATCAGCCGACTAGCGGGGGGGTATGAGCAGTTCTTC

D gene: NA
J gene: TRBJ1-1
clone size: NA
V gene: TRBV6-5
CDR3 protein: CASSSRAAQNTEAFF
CDR3 DNA: TGTGCCAGCAGTTCCCGAGCGGCCCAGAACACTGAAGCTTTCTTT

D gene: NA
J gene: TRBJ2-5
clone size: NA
V gene: TRBV7-9
CDR3 protein: CASSPRKAEETQYF
CDR3 DNA: TGTGCCAGCAGCCCGAGAAAAGCGGAAGAGACCCAGTACTTC

D gene: NA
J gene: TRBJ1-5
clone size: NA
V gene: TRBV30
CDR3 protein: CAWSVRPGLNQPQHF
CDR3 DNA: TGTGCCTGGAGTGTACGTCCAGGCCTCAATCAGCCCCAGCATTTT

D gene: NA
J gene: TRBJ2-1
clone size: NA
V gene: TRBV20-1
CDR3 protein: CSASGNNEQFF
CDR3 DNA: TGCAGTGCTAGCGGTAACAATGAGCAGTTCTTC

D gene: NA
J gene: TRBJ1-5
clone size: once
V gene: TRBV18
CDR3 protein: CASSPLGGGNQPQHF
CDR3 DNA: TGTGCCAGCTCACCCCTCGGGGGGGGAAATCAGCCCCAGCATTTT

D gene: NA
J gene: TRBJ2-3
clone size: NA
V gene: TRBV6-5
CDR3 protein: CASSGLPSETQYF
CDR3 DNA: TGTGCCAGCAGCGGACTCCCCAGTGAGACGCAGTATTTT

D gene: NA
J gene: TRBJ1-5
clone size: NA
V gene: TRBV7-2
CDR3 protein: CASSPNSNQPQHF
CDR3 DNA: TGTGCCAGCAGCCCCAATAGCAATCAGCCCCAGCATTTT

D gene: NA
J gene: TRBJ2-7
clone size: NA
V gene: TRBV15
CDR3 protein: CATSANTGGPYEQYF
CDR3 DNA: TGTGCCACCAGCGCGAACACAGGTGGCCCCTACGAGCAGTACTTC

D gene: TRBD1
J gene: TRBJ2-5
clone size: NA
V gene: TRBV2
CDR3 protein: CASSEATPGGEETQYF
CDR3 DNA: TGTGCCAGCAGTGAAGCAACTCCAGGGGGCGAGGAGACCCAGTACTTC

D gene: NA
J gene: TRBJ1-1
clone size: NA
V gene: TRBV28
CDR3 protein: CASSLKGVTEAFF
CDR3 DNA: TGTGCCAGCAGTTTGAAGGGGGTCACTGAAGCTTTCTTT

D gene: NA
J gene: TRBJ2-5
clone size: NA
V gene: TRBV30
CDR3 protein: CAWTPRLLQSQETQYF
CDR3 DNA: TGTGCCTGGACCCCCAGGTTATTGCAATCCCAAGAGACCCAGTACTTC

D gene: NA
J gene: TRBJ1-2
clone size: NA
V gene: TRBV21-1
CDR3 protein: CALRTNYGYTF
CDR3 DNA: TGTGCCCTACGAACTAACTATGGCTACACCTTC

D gene: NA
J gene: TRBJ1-2
clone size: NA
V gene: TRBV12-3/TRBV12-4
CDR3 protein: CASSPPEVGGYTF
CDR3 DNA: TGTGCCAGCAGTCCCCCGGAGGTTGGCGGCTACACCTTC

D gene: NA
J gene: TRBJ1-2
clone size: NA
V gene: TRBV9
CDR3 protein: CASSVGRVGYGYTF
CDR3 DNA: TGTGCCAGCAGCGTTGGCAGGGTGGGCTATGGCTACACCTTC

D gene: TRBD1
J gene: TRBJ2-7
clone size: few
V gene: TRBV5-7
CDR3 protein: CASYSGQVSYEQYF
CDR3 DNA: TGTGCCAGTTATTCGGGACAGGTGAGTTACGAGCAGTACTTC

D gene: TRBD2
J gene: TRBJ2-1
clone size: few
V gene: TRBV7-3
CDR3 protein: CASSSSGGAYAKQFF
CDR3 DNA: TGTGCCAGCAGCTCTAGCGGGGGGGCCTATGCAAAGCAGTTCTTC

D gene: NA
J gene: TRBJ2-2
clone size: NA
V gene: TRBV5-1
CDR3 protein: CASSLTSRDTGELFF
CDR3 DNA: TGCGCCAGCAGCTTGACTAGCCGGGACACCGGGGAGCTGTTTTTT

D gene: NA
J gene: TRBJ1-2
clone size: NA
V gene: TRBV7-2
CDR3 protein: CASSLGPGPNYGYTF
CDR3 DNA: TGTGCCAGCAGCTTGGGTCCAGGGCCTAACTATGGCTACACCTTC

D gene: NA
J gene: TRBJ1-2
clone size: NA
V gene: TRBV23-1
CDR3 protein: CASSQSNGASNYGYTF
CDR3 DNA: TGCGCCAGCAGTCAATCGAATGGGGCATCTAACTATGGCTACACCTTC

D gene: TRBD2
J gene: TRBJ2-5
clone size: NA
V gene: TRBV27
CDR3 protein: CASSPLAGVQETQYF
CDR3 DNA: TGTGCCAGCAGTCCATTAGCGGGGGTCCAAGAGACCCAGTACTTC

D gene: NA
J gene: TRBJ1-4
clone size: NA
V gene: TRBV3-1/TRBV3-2
CDR3 protein: CASSPPGLGNEKLFF
CDR3 DNA: TGTGCCAGCAGCCCCCCGGGACTGGGTAATGAAAAACTGTTTTTT

D gene: NA
J gene: TRBJ1-5
clone size: few
V gene: TRBV7-6
CDR3 protein: CASSSFTGFNQPQHF
CDR3 DNA: TGTGCCAGCAGCTCCTTTACAGGGTTCAATCAGCCCCAGCATTTT

D gene: TRBD1
J gene: TRBJ1-6
clone size: once
V gene: TRBV2
CDR3 protein: CASSGQGDSPLHF
CDR3 DNA: TGTGCCAGCAGTGGACAGGGGGATTCACCCCTCCACTTT

D gene: NA
J gene: TRBJ2-3
clone size: NA
V gene: TRBV5-5
CDR3 protein: CASSLAQSLTDTQYF
CDR3 DNA: TGTGCCAGCAGCTTGGCTCAGTCCCTCACAGATACGCAGTATTTT

D gene: NA
J gene: TRBJ1-6
clone size: NA
V gene: TRBV9
CDR3 protein: CASSGDSYNSPLHF
CDR3 DNA: TGTGCCAGCAGCGGCGACAGCTATAATTCACCCCTCCACTTT

D gene: NA
J gene: TRBJ2-1
clone size: NA
V gene: TRBV19
CDR3 protein: CASSMERNSYNEQFF
CDR3 DNA: TGTGCCAGTAGTATGGAGAGGAACTCCTACAATGAGCAGTTCTTC

D gene: NA
J gene: TRBJ1-2
clone size: NA
V gene: TRBV19
CDR3 protein: CASSFRANYGYTF
CDR3 DNA: TGTGCCAGTAGTTTCAGGGCCAACTATGGCTACACCTTC

D gene: NA
J gene: TRBJ1-2
clone size: NA
V gene: TRBV7-2
CDR3 protein: CASSLRGRDNYGYTF
CDR3 DNA: TGTGCCAGCAGCCTTCGGGGGAGGGATAACTATGGCTACACCTTC

D gene: NA
J gene: TRBJ2-4
clone size: NA
V gene: TRBV6-5
CDR3 protein: CASIQPGVAKNIQYF
CDR3 DNA: TGTGCCAGCATCCAGCCAGGGGTAGCCAAAAACATTCAGTACTTC

D gene: TRBD1
J gene: TRBJ1-2
clone size: NA
V gene: TRBV2
CDR3 protein: CASSPAWGQKYGYTF
CDR3 DNA: TGTGCCAGCAGCCCGGCGTGGGGACAGAAATATGGCTACACCTTC

D gene: NA
J gene: TRBJ2-7
clone size: NA
V gene: TRBV20-1
CDR3 protein: CSARLTYEQYF
CDR3 DNA: TGCAGTGCTAGACTTACCTACGAGCAGTACTTC

D gene: NA
J gene: TRBJ1-2
clone size: few
V gene: TRBV6-2/TRBV6-3
CDR3 protein: CASSYTANSLFGYTF
CDR3 DNA: TGTGCCAGCAGTTACACAGCCAATTCCTTGTTTGGCTACACCTTC

D gene: TRBD2
J gene: TRBJ2-7
clone size: NA
V gene: TRBV29-1
CDR3 protein: CSVGTSSAEQYF
CDR3 DNA: TGCAGCGTCGGGACTAGCAGTGCCGAGCAGTACTTC

D gene: TRBD1
J gene: TRBJ1-2
clone size: once
V gene: TRBV5-5
CDR3 protein: CASSTAGGVGYGYTF
CDR3 DNA: TGTGCCAGCAGCACAGCAGGGGGCGTCGGCTATGGCTACACCTTC

D gene: TRBD1
J gene: TRBJ2-5
clone size: once
V gene: TRBV12-3/TRBV12-4
CDR3 protein: CASRFGVGQVYF
CDR3 DNA: TGTGCCAGCAGATTCGGAGTGGGACAGGTATACTTC

D gene: NA
J gene: TRBJ2-7
clone size: NA
V gene: TRBV6-2/TRBV6-3
CDR3 protein: CASSRQADYEQYF
CDR3 DNA: TGTGCCAGCAGTCGGCAGGCTGACTACGAGCAGTACTTC

D gene: TRBD1
J gene: TRBJ1-3
clone size: NA
V gene: TRBV6-5
CDR3 protein: CASSYMAGGGNTIYF
CDR3 DNA: TGTGCCAGCAGTTACATGGCAGGGGGTGGAAACACCATATATTTT

D gene: NA
J gene: TRBJ2-5
clone size: NA
V gene: TRBV7-9
CDR3 protein: CASQSERYQETQYF
CDR3 DNA: TGTGCCAGCCAAAGCGAACGATACCAAGAGACCCAGTACTTC

D gene: TRBD1
J gene: TRBJ1-2
clone size: few
V gene: TRBV5-8
CDR3 protein: CASSSDRDRGYTF
CDR3 DNA: TGTGCCAGCAGCTCGGACAGGGATCGTGGCTACACCTTC

D gene: NA
J gene: TRBJ1-2
clone size: NA
V gene: TRBV27
CDR3 protein: CASSAGRTNYGYTF
CDR3 DNA: TGTGCCAGCAGCGCCGGTCGCACCAACTATGGCTACACCTTC

D gene: NA
J gene: TRBJ1-1
clone size: NA
V gene: TRBV5-1
CDR3 protein: CASSSGQGATGNTEAFF
CDR3 DNA: TGCGCCAGCAGCTCCGGACAAGGGGCTACCGGGAACACTGAAGCTTTCTTT

D gene: NA
J gene: TRBJ2-2
clone size: NA
V gene: TRBV19
CDR3 protein: CASLSAGAGELFF
CDR3 DNA: TGTGCCAGTCTTTCGGCAGGTGCCGGGGAGCTGTTTTTT

D gene: NA
J gene: TRBJ1-2
clone size: many
V gene: TRBV30
CDR3 protein: CAWSSRGYGYTF
CDR3 DNA: TGTGCCTGGAGTTCCCGGGGATATGGCTACACCTTC

D gene: NA
J gene: TRBJ1-6
clone size: NA
V gene: TRBV2
CDR3 protein: CASSEESGSPLHF
CDR3 DNA: TGTGCCAGCAGTGAAGAGTCAGGATCACCCCTCCACTTT

D gene: NA
J gene: TRBJ1-1
clone size: NA
V gene: TRBV15
CDR3 protein: CATSPERNTEAFF
CDR3 DNA: TGTGCCACCAGCCCCGAGAGGAACACTGAAGCTTTCTTT

D gene: TRBD1
J gene: TRBJ2-2
clone size: NA
V gene: TRBV7-9
CDR3 protein: CASSLGRPGQGRTGELFF
CDR3 DNA: TGTGCCAGCAGCCTAGGCAGGCCGGGACAGGGAAGAACCGGGGAGCTGTTTTTT

D gene: TRBD2
J gene: TRBJ2-7
clone size: NA
V gene: TRBV7-2
CDR3 protein: CASSLVGSGGFEQYF
CDR3 DNA: TGTGCCAGCAGCTTAGTAGGGAGCGGGGGATTCGAGCAGTACTTC